The rows below give T cell receptor beta chains drawn from one sample of a study of blood T cell repertoires in COVID-19. Data came from immunoSEQ multiplex PCR; TCRdb stores just in-frame clones and leaves some out. Of 300,000 to 350,000 clones listed, approximately 90% were seen once; the top ten hold more than 7.5%. Sequenced: peripheral blood. The source is a man under 40 with COVID-19, enrolled during active disease. CDR3s include the opening cysteine and the closing phenylalanine or tryptophan. The order of the fields is clone size, V gene, J gene, D gene, CDR3 protein, CDR3 DNA. A D gene is named only where the DNA matches it firmly. Clone size is stated in some rows and not others, as once, few, many or a class when expanded.

clone size: NA; V gene: TRBV5-1; J gene: TRBJ1-1; D gene: TRBD1; CDR3 protein: CASSSGYRGNTEAFF; CDR3 DNA: TGCGCCAGCAGCTCGGGTTACAGGGGGAACACTGAAGCTTTCTTT
clone size: NA; V gene: TRBV5-1; J gene: TRBJ2-3; D gene: TRBD1; CDR3 protein: CASSFRGTRTDTQYF; CDR3 DNA: TGCGCCAGCAGCTTCAGGGGGACGAGGACAGATACGCAGTATTTT
clone size: NA; V gene: TRBV5-1; J gene: TRBJ2-2; D gene: TRBD1; CDR3 protein: CASSLGTGRSDTGELFF; CDR3 DNA: TGCGCCAGCAGCTTGGGGACAGGGCGCTCGGACACCGGGGAGCTGTTTTTT
clone size: NA; V gene: TRBV21-1; J gene: TRBJ1-2; D gene: NA; CDR3 protein: CASSREQDFYGYTF; CDR3 DNA: TGTGCCAGCAGCAGGGAACAGGATTTCTATGGCTACACCTTC
clone size: NA; V gene: TRBV4-3; J gene: TRBJ1-1; D gene: NA; CDR3 protein: CASSQSWSETAEAFF; CDR3 DNA: TGCGCCAGCAGCCAAAGCTGGTCTGAAACCGCTGAAGCTTTCTTT
clone size: NA; V gene: TRBV2; J gene: TRBJ2-4; D gene: NA; CDR3 protein: CASQGLAKNIQYF; CDR3 DNA: TGTGCCAGCCAGGGTTTAGCCAAAAACATTCAGTACTTC
clone size: NA; V gene: TRBV19; J gene: TRBJ1-1; D gene: TRBD1; CDR3 protein: CASSISGQGDTEAFF; CDR3 DNA: TGTGCCAGTAGTATATCAGGCCAGGGGGACACTGAAGCTTTCTTT
clone size: NA; V gene: TRBV4-1; J gene: TRBJ2-2; D gene: NA; CDR3 protein: CASSQDNTNTGELFF; CDR3 DNA: TGCGCCAGCAGCCAAGACAACACGAACACCGGGGAGCTGTTTTTT
clone size: NA; V gene: TRBV7-3; J gene: TRBJ2-1; D gene: TRBD2; CDR3 protein: CASSPGLVYNEQFF; CDR3 DNA: TGTGCCAGCAGCCCGGGACTAGTTTACAATGAGCAGTTCTTC
clone size: NA; V gene: TRBV11-2; J gene: TRBJ1-4; D gene: NA; CDR3 protein: CASSLEGRGATNEKLFF; CDR3 DNA: TGTGCCAGCAGCTTGGAGGGACGGGGTGCAACTAATGAAAAACTGTTTTTT
clone size: NA; V gene: TRBV6-2/TRBV6-3; J gene: TRBJ2-7; D gene: NA; CDR3 protein: CASSYNRYEQYF; CDR3 DNA: TGTGCCAGCAGTTATAACAGGTACGAGCAGTACTTC
clone size: NA; V gene: TRBV12-3/TRBV12-4; J gene: TRBJ1-2; D gene: NA; CDR3 protein: CASSQSGYGYTF; CDR3 DNA: TGTGCCAGCAGCCAGAGCGGATATGGCTACACCTTC
clone size: NA; V gene: TRBV3-1/TRBV3-2; J gene: TRBJ1-1; D gene: TRBD1; CDR3 protein: CASSQVRGREENEAFF; CDR3 DNA: TGTGCCAGCAGCCAAGTCAGGGGGCGAGAGGAGAATGAAGCTTTCTTT
clone size: NA; V gene: TRBV6-5; J gene: TRBJ2-7; D gene: TRBD1; CDR3 protein: CASSYSYRGLYEQYF; CDR3 DNA: TGTGCCAGCAGTTACTCGTACAGGGGGCTTTACGAGCAGTACTTC
clone size: NA; V gene: TRBV7-2; J gene: TRBJ2-1; D gene: NA; CDR3 protein: CASSRGSIDNEQFF; CDR3 DNA: TGTGCCAGCAGCAGGGGGTCAATAGACAATGAGCAGTTCTTC
clone size: NA; V gene: TRBV7-2; J gene: TRBJ2-1; D gene: NA; CDR3 protein: CASSRLSGAGYNEQFF; CDR3 DNA: TGTGCCAGCAGCCGTTTATCGGGAGCCGGCTACAATGAGCAGTTCTTC
clone size: NA; V gene: TRBV6-5; J gene: TRBJ1-1; D gene: NA; CDR3 protein: CASRRLISDTEAFF; CDR3 DNA: TGTGCCAGCAGGCGCCTCATTTCGGACACTGAAGCTTTCTTT
clone size: NA; V gene: TRBV6-5; J gene: TRBJ2-7; D gene: NA; CDR3 protein: CASSSSSAPLYEQYF; CDR3 DNA: TGTGCCAGCAGTTCCTCTAGTGCCCCTTTGTACGAGCAGTACTTC
clone size: NA; V gene: TRBV7-9; J gene: TRBJ2-2; D gene: TRBD2; CDR3 protein: CASRPNRGGVTGELFF; CDR3 DNA: TGTGCCAGCAGACCAAACCGGGGGGGTGTCACCGGGGAGCTGTTTTTT
clone size: NA; V gene: TRBV5-4; J gene: TRBJ2-7; D gene: TRBD1; CDR3 protein: CASSLGTGVYEQYF; CDR3 DNA: TGTGCCAGCAGCTTGGGGACAGGGGTCTACGAGCAGTACTTC
clone size: NA; V gene: TRBV6-2/TRBV6-3; J gene: TRBJ2-4; D gene: NA; CDR3 protein: CASSYSGHKNIQYF; CDR3 DNA: TGTGCCAGCAGTTACTCGGGACACAAAAACATTCAGTACTTC
clone size: NA; V gene: TRBV7-9; J gene: TRBJ2-5; D gene: NA; CDR3 protein: CASSLVHRAGRETQYF; CDR3 DNA: TGTGCCAGCAGCTTAGTGCATAGGGCAGGGAGGGAGACCCAGTACTTC
clone size: NA; V gene: TRBV11-2; J gene: TRBJ2-7; D gene: TRBD1; CDR3 protein: CASSLEWGTAKQYF; CDR3 DNA: TGTGCCAGCAGCTTAGAGTGGGGGACAGCCAAGCAGTACTTC
clone size: NA; V gene: TRBV27; J gene: TRBJ1-5; D gene: TRBD1; CDR3 protein: CASSLRDSNQPQHF; CDR3 DNA: TGTGCCAGCAGTTTGAGGGACAGTAATCAGCCCCAGCATTTT
clone size: once; V gene: TRBV11-3; J gene: TRBJ2-1; D gene: TRBD1; CDR3 protein: CASSQGQELYNEQFF; CDR3 DNA: TGTGCCAGCAGCCAGGGACAGGAGCTGTACAATGAGCAGTTCTTC
clone size: NA; V gene: TRBV15; J gene: TRBJ2-7; D gene: TRBD1; CDR3 protein: CATSRERGRYEQYF; CDR3 DNA: TGTGCCACCAGCAGAGAGAGGGGGCGCTACGAGCAGTACTTC
clone size: NA; V gene: TRBV20-1; J gene: TRBJ1-2; D gene: NA; CDR3 protein: CSASPDSNYGYTF; CDR3 DNA: TGCAGTGCTAGTCCGGACAGTAACTATGGCTACACCTTC
clone size: NA; V gene: TRBV7-7; J gene: TRBJ1-1; D gene: TRBD1; CDR3 protein: CASSSGQGGRTEAFF; CDR3 DNA: TGTGCCAGCAGCTCCGGACAGGGTGGAAGAACTGAAGCTTTCTTT
clone size: NA; V gene: TRBV7-3; J gene: TRBJ1-2; D gene: NA; CDR3 protein: CASSFTGYHGYTF; CDR3 DNA: TGTGCCAGCAGCTTTACAGGGTACCATGGCTACACCTTC
clone size: NA; V gene: TRBV5-1; J gene: TRBJ2-3; D gene: TRBD1; CDR3 protein: CASGGQGLTDTQYF; CDR3 DNA: TGCGCCAGCGGGGGACAGGGTCTTACAGATACGCAGTATTTT
clone size: NA; V gene: TRBV7-3; J gene: TRBJ2-7; D gene: TRBD1; CDR3 protein: CASSVTGTGDEQYF; CDR3 DNA: TGTGCCAGCAGCGTAACCGGGACAGGGGACGAGCAGTACTTC
clone size: NA; V gene: TRBV7-9; J gene: TRBJ1-6; D gene: NA; CDR3 protein: CASSLKDIYSPLHF; CDR3 DNA: TGTGCCAGCAGCCTAAAGGACATTTATTCACCCCTCCACTTT
clone size: NA; V gene: TRBV7-2; J gene: TRBJ2-7; D gene: TRBD1; CDR3 protein: CASSSRDRGREQYF; CDR3 DNA: TGTGCCAGCAGCTCCCGGGACAGGGGACGCGAGCAGTACTTC
clone size: NA; V gene: TRBV2; J gene: TRBJ2-7; D gene: TRBD1; CDR3 protein: CASREGDSRRNF; CDR3 DNA: TGTGCCAGCAGGGAAGGGGACAGTCGAAGGAACTTC